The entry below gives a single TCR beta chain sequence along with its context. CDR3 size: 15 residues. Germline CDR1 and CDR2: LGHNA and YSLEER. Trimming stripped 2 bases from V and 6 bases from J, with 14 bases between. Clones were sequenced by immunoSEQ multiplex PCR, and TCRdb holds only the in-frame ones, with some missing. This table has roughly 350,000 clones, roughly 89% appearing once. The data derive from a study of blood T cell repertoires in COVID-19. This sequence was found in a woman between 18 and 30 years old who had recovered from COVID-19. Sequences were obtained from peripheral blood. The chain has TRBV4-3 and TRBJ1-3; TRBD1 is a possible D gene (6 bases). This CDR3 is CASSQFAQGLNTIYF. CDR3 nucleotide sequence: TGCGCCAGCAGCCAATTCGCCCAGGGGTTAAACACCATATATTTT.